This T cell receptor beta chain was observed in a study of cytomegalovirus exposure and HLA in healthy donors. In the study overall: Genotyping of more than 300 donors showed that 80% to 85% belonged to the Caucasian-associated ancestry cluster.

PCR used 60 Vbeta primers and 13 Jbeta primers. The table came from immunoSEQ multiplex PCR; TCRdb's copy has only in-frame clones and leaves some out. The sample has roughly 170,000 clones, about 80% seen once. The CDR3 runs 18 residues. Germline loops: CDR1 SGHVS, CDR2 FNYEAQ. V dropped 4 bases and J dropped 2 bases, with 23 bases sitting between them. This chain links TRBV7-6 with TRBJ2-5, with TRBD2 as a possible D gene (7 bases). This sequence was found in a woman younger than 45 in good health and CMV-seronegative. The sample consisted of PBMCs. DNA of the CDR3: TGTGCCAGCAGCTACGGGTTCGGGGGGCTTCTCAATCAAGAGACCCAGTACTTC. This translates into CASSYGFGGLLNQETQYF.